The next 24 T cell receptor beta chains were all read from a single sample in a study of T-cell memory formation after mild COVID-19. TCRdb ran MiXCR on the 5' RACE reads and lists one entry per CDR3 protein. The data show more than 150,000 distinct CDR3 sequences, roughly 20% seen once. Sequenced sample: PBMCs or a T cell subset sorted from them (not recorded which). These receptors came from a man aged 18 to 35 who had mild COVID-19 (a few samples of this study predate the infection). Cell type and time point are not known.

With regard to this clonotype: This may be a read error, as it is one base from a much larger clone. As the CDR3 is not closed by the conserved phenylalanine or tryptophan, this likely results from a read error. CDR3 protein: CASSPSPRAGGELFY. The CDR3 coding sequence is TGTGCCAGCAGCCCCTCCCCGAGGGCCGGCGGGGAGCTGTTTTAT. The chain has TRBV11-3 and TRBJ2-2; a possible D gene is TRBD2 (5 bases). This CDR3 is built from 15 residues. The germline gives CDR1 SGHNT, CDR2 YENEEA. Trimming pared 5 bases from V and 7 bases from J, leaving 17 bases between.

This clonotype was observed a handful of times. This rearrangement joins TRBV7-2 to TRBJ2-5; D not resolved. This CDR3 is built from 13 residues. The germline V and J ends were trimmed by 5 bases and 1 base, with 8 bases remaining between them. Germline V lookup: CDR1 SGHTA, CDR2 FQGNSA. The CDR3 nucleotides are TGTGCCAGCAGCAGGGCGGTCCAAGAGACCCAGTACTTC. Amino acids: CASSRAVQETQYF. Drawing the rest from reference TRBV7-2 and TRBJ2-5, the complete variable domain is GAGVSQSPSNKVTEKGKDVELRCDPISGHTALYWYRQSLGQGLEFLIYFQGNSAPDKSGLPSDRFSAERTGGSVSTLTIQRTQQEDSAVYLCASSRAVQETQYFGPGTRLLVL.

This chain links TRBV6-6 with TRBJ2-1; TRBD2 matches 9 bases. Looked up from germline, CDR1 is MNHNY and CDR2 is SVGAGI (reference sequence). V was clipped by 0 bases and J by 4 bases; unmatched bases: 7. CDR3 size: 17 residues. CDR3 region: CASSYSPPSGVYNEQFF. The CDR3 nucleotides are TGTGCCAGCAGTTACTCTCCTCCTAGCGGGGTGTACAATGAGCAGTTCTTC.

Ten or more counts support this clonotype. V usage is TRBV27 and J usage is TRBJ1-6; D unresolved. Trimming left V 3 bases short and J 5 bases short, with 11 bases between. The CDR3 runs 15 residues. Per the germline V gene, CDR1 is MNHEY and CDR2 is SMNVEV (reference sequence). The CDR3, as DNA: TGTGCCAGCAGTTTCTCCGGAGCCGATAATTCACCCCTCCACTTT. Translating it yields CASSFSGADNSPLHF.

In its sample, this clonotype was seen many times. The chain joins TRBV19 to TRBJ1-5, with D uncertain. From germline, CDR1 is LNHDA and CDR2 SQIVND (reference sequence). The length of the CDR3 is 13 residues. Trimming stripped 3 bases from V and 3 bases from J, with 6 bases between. The CDR3 spells CASSIGNNQPQHF. For the CDR3, the DNA is TGTGCCAGTAGTATCGGAAACAATCAGCCCCAGCATTTT.

This chain joins TRBV20-1 and TRBJ1-1; 8 bases are a match to TRBD1. V shed 3 bases and J 1 base; nucleotides not matched to a gene: 4. The CDR3 is 14 residues long. Germline CDR1 DFQATT, CDR2 SNEGSKA (reference sequence). CDR3 in amino acids: CSARPGQGNTEAFF. In DNA form, the CDR3 reads TGCAGTGCTAGGCCCGGACAGGGGAACACTGAAGCTTTCTTT.

The chain has TRBV7-2 and TRBJ1-1; no definite D call. The CDR3 sequence is 15 residues long. Per the germline V gene, CDR1 is SGHTA and CDR2 is FQGNSA. Trimming pared 0 bases from V and 1 base from J, leaving 9 bases between. CDR3 DNA: TGTGCCAGCAGCTTAGCGAGGACTAGGAACACTGAAGCTTTCTTT. The encoded protein is CASSLARTRNTEAFF.

The rearrangement links TRBV5-6 to TRBJ2-3, with unresolved D. From germline, CDR1 is SGHDT and CDR2 YYEEEE. The V end lost 0 bases, the J end lost 3 bases, and 11 bases lay between the germline ends. The CDR3 totals 15 residues. CDR3 coding DNA: TGTGCCAGCAGCTTGGCCGGCAAGTTTACAGATACGCAGTATTTT. Its protein is CASSLAGKFTDTQYF.

Only one count was recorded for this clonotype. CDR3 protein: CASSYTGTDTQYF. CDR3 coding DNA: TGTGCCAGCAGCTATACAGGGACAGATACGCAGTATTTT. V usage is TRBV12-3 or TRBV12-4 and J usage is TRBJ2-3, with D possibly matching TRBD1 (6 bases). The CDR3 runs to 13 residues. The V end lost 6 bases, the J end lost 3 bases, and 10 bases lay between the germline ends.

This clonotype was detected a few times. The chain couples TRBV18 to TRBJ2-7; the match to TRBD1 covers 10 bases. CDR1 KGHSH and CDR2 LQKENI come from the germline V gene. Trimming removed 3 bases from V and 3 bases from J; junction bases left unmatched: 5. The CDR3 length is 15 residues. This CDR3 is CASSPTGGYSYEQYV. CDR3 DNA sequence: TGTGCCAGCTCACCGACAGGGGGCTATAGCTACGAGCAGTACGTC.

The chain combines TRBV9 with TRBJ2-2; 7 bases fit TRBD2. V dropped 0 bases and J dropped 2; count of bases not matched to a gene: 7. Germline V gene data show CDR1 as SGDLS and CDR2 as YYNGEE. The CDR3 runs to 17 residues. The CDR3 nucleotides read TGTGCCAGCAGCGTAGGACCAGCGGGGTCAAACACCGGGGAGCTGTTTTTT. It translates to CASSVGPAGSNTGELFF.

The rearrangement links TRBV6-6 to TRBJ2-7, with 7 bases identical to TRBD1. Germline trimming cut 3 bases from V and 5 bases from J; bases unmatched to any gene: 7. The CDR3 is 14 amino acids. The V gene's germline CDR1 is MNHNY and CDR2 SVGAGI (reference sequence). CDR3 DNA sequence: TGTGCCAGCAGTTATCTAGGGGGCGAAAACGAGCAGTACTTC. This codes for CASSYLGGENEQYF.

CDR3 region: CASSLVTVSAFF. Written as DNA, the CDR3 is TGTGCCAGCAGCTTAGTCACGGTATCAGCTTTCTTT. This sequence joins TRBV7-2 and TRBJ1-1; D uncertain. The CDR3 is 12 residues long. Trimming cost V 1 base and J 10 bases, with 10 bases left between them. Germline values: CDR1 SGHTA, CDR2 FQGNSA.

This chain joins TRBV18 and TRBJ2-5; D remains unclear. The CDR3 consists of 11 residues. The germline V gene has CDR1 KGHSH and CDR2 LQKENI. V lost 5 bases, J lost 5 bases, and 6 bases lay in between. CDR3 sequence reads: CASSDRETQYF. CDR3 sequence (DNA): TGTGCCAGCTCAGATAGGGAGACCCAGTACTTC.

This clonotype was counted between two and nine times. The chain combines TRBV28 with TRBJ2-7; TRBD1 aligns across 9 bases. Germline CDR1 is MDHEN and CDR2 is SYDVKM. J lost 3 bases, V lost 4 bases, and 1 base had no gene match. The CDR3 consists of 13 residues. CDR3 region: CASSSGQGYEQYV. CDR3 nucleotide sequence: TGTGCCAGCAGTTCGGGACAGGGCTACGAGCAGTACGTC.

This clonotype was recorded at least ten times. The CDR3 DNA follows: TGTGCCAGTAGTAACCATGAGCTCACTGAAGCTTTCTTT. Translated: CASSNHELTEAFF. The chain uses TRBV19 and TRBJ1-1; D gene uncertain. The CDR3 totals 13 residues. V dropped 4 bases and J dropped 4 bases, with 10 bases sitting between them. Germline assignment: CDR1 LNHDA and CDR2 SQIVND (reference sequence).

The V call is TRBV7-4, the J call TRBJ2-3; TRBD1 aligns across 10 bases. V shed 7 bases, J shed 2 bases, and the junction held 21 bases outside the gene matches. Germline assignment: CDR1 SGHVT and CDR2 SQSDAQ. The length of the CDR3 is 20 residues. CDR3 sequence reads: CASTLRSRDRGSWATDTQYF. The CDR3 nucleotides are TGTGCCAGCACCCTGAGGAGCCGGGACAGGGGAAGTTGGGCCACAGATACGCAGTATTTT.

This clonotype was seen a handful of times. This chain links TRBV4-3 with TRBJ2-3; D is possibly TRBD2 (7 bases). Germline V gives CDR1 LGHNA, CDR2 YSLEER. The ends were cut back, 0 bases at V and 5 bases at J, with 15 bases in the middle. CDR3 size: 16 residues. The CDR3 region is CASSQDLGGGQDTQYF. The CDR3 DNA follows: TGCGCCAGCAGCCAAGATTTGGGCGGGGGACAAGATACGCAGTATTTT.

The chain combines TRBV6-5 with TRBJ1-1; no reliable D call. Germline V gene sequence: CDR1 MNHEY, CDR2 SVGAGI. CDR3 length: 13 amino acids. V was trimmed by 6 bases and J by 6 bases, leaving 14 bases between them. The CDR3 region is CASRDPNGAEAFF. The CDR3 DNA sequence: TGTGCCAGCAGAGACCCGAATGGCGCTGAAGCTTTCTTT.

This sequence joins TRBV20-1 and TRBJ2-5; 7 nucleotides line up with TRBD1. Germline-derived CDR1 and CDR2 are DFQATT and SNEGSKA (reference sequence). The CDR3 runs to 16 residues. After removal of 0 bases from V and 0 bases from J, the junction contained 7 bases not matched to a gene. The CDR3 reads CSARDGPGQHQETQYF. The CDR3 nucleotides read TGCAGTGCTAGAGATGGCCCGGGACAGCACCAAGAGACCCAGTACTTC.

A single count supports this clonotype. This rearrangement joins TRBV2 to TRBJ1-5; no reliable D call. This CDR3 region has 11 residues. V was trimmed by 5 bases and J by 6 bases, leaving 5 bases between them. The germline V gene has CDR1 SNHLY and CDR2 FYNNEI. DNA for the CDR3: TGTGCCAGCAGTTTAACTCAGCCCCAGCATTTT. Amino acids: CASSLTQPQHF. The whole variable domain, filled in from reference TRBV2 and TRBJ1-5, reads EPEVTQTPSHQVTQMGQEVILRCVPISNHLYFYWYRQILGQKVEFLVSFYNNEISEKSEIFDDQFSVERPDGSNFTLKIRSTKLEDSAMYFCASSLTQPQHFGDGTRLSIL.

This clonotype was seen only a few times. This chain links TRBV27 with TRBJ2-5; D possibly corresponds to TRBD1 (5 bases). Per germline, CDR1 MNHEY and CDR2 SMNVEV (reference sequence). This CDR3 spans 10 amino acids. Trimming took 9 bases from V and 4 from J, leaving 6 bases between them. The CDR3 here is CARQGETQYF. CDR3 nucleotides: TGTGCCAGGCAGGGAGAGACCCAGTACTTC.

V and J are TRBV28 and TRBJ1-2; D is perhaps TRBD1 (6 bases). V lost 5 bases and J lost 4, with 20 bases in between. CDR3 length: 16 residues. CDR1 is MDHEN and CDR2 is SYDVKM in the germline V gene. CDR3 sequence: CASSLEQGPDPYGYTF. The CDR3 bases are TGTGCCAGCAGTCTGGAGCAGGGGCCGGACCCCTATGGCTACACCTTC.

The chain joins TRBV27 to TRBJ1-1; D is perhaps TRBD1 (5 bases). The germline CDR1 and CDR2 sequences are MNHEY and SMNVEV (reference sequence). V dropped 6 bases and J dropped 11 bases, with 16 bases sitting between them. The CDR3 has 12 amino acids. The CDR3 DNA reads TGTGCCAGCAGGACGGGGGAAAGTAAGGCTTTCTTT. Its protein product is CASRTGESKAFF.